This is a list of T cell receptor beta chains from one sample in a study of blood T cell repertoires in COVID-19. Clones were read by immunoSEQ multiplex PCR, and TCRdb kept only the in-frame ones, dropping some. The table lists about 200,000 clones, 84% of them singletons, with 5.1% in the top ten. Sequencing was performed on peripheral blood. The receptors originated from an older woman with active or convalescent COVID-19. Each CDR3 is given with its conserved first and last residue. Fields, in order: clone size, V gene, CDR3 length, J gene, D gene, CDR3 DNA, CDR3 protein. D genes are given only for firm matches. Some rows have no size entry. The others give once, few or many, or a class for an expanded clone.

>NA|TRBV30|15|TRBJ1-6|NA
TGTGCCTGGAGTAAGCCGGGGACATATAATTCACCCCTCCACTTT
CAWSKPGTYNSPLHF
>NA|TRBV3-1/TRBV3-2|15|TRBJ2-1|TRBD1
TGTGCCAGCAGGCCACGGCAGGGGGCCTACAATGAGCAGTTCTTC
CASRPRQGAYNEQFF
>NA|TRBV6-1|19|TRBJ2-6|TRBD1
TGTGCCAGCAGTGAAATGTCAGGGGGTGTCACCTCTGGGGCCAACGTCCTGACTTTC
CASSEMSGGVTSGANVLTF
>NA|TRBV28|13|TRBJ1-1|NA
TGTGCCAGCATCCCCGTCGGGGGCACTGAAGCTTTCTTT
CASIPVGGTEAFF
>once|TRBV20-1|15|TRBJ2-4|TRBD1
TGCAGTGCTAGTTTGGACAGGGGGGCCAAAAACATTCAGTACTTC
CSASLDRGAKNIQYF
>NA|TRBV29-1|15|TRBJ2-1|NA
TGCAGCGTTGACGGAGCGGGTAGCTCCTACAATGAGCAGTTCTTC
CSVDGAGSSYNEQFF
>NA|TRBV18|17|TRBJ1-1|TRBD1
TGTGCCAGCTCACCTACCGGGACAGGGGGCGTGGGCACTGAAGCTTTCTTT
CASSPTGTGGVGTEAFF
>NA|TRBV2|15|TRBJ2-2|TRBD2
TGTGCCAGCAGTTTGAGCGGGAGGAACACCGGGGAGCTGTTTTTT
CASSLSGRNTGELFF
>NA|TRBV6-1|15|TRBJ2-7|NA
TGTGCCAGCAGTGAACATCGTCTTACGGCCTACGAGCAGTACTTC
CASSEHRLTAYEQYF
>NA|TRBV6-5|14|TRBJ2-7|TRBD1
TGTGCCAGCAGGGGGGACAGGGGGGTCGGCGAGCAGTACTTC
CASRGDRGVGEQYF
>once|TRBV2|15|TRBJ2-1|TRBD1
TGTGCCAGCAGCGGGACAGGGGTCTTCTACAATGAGCAGTTCTTC
CASSGTGVFYNEQFF
>NA|TRBV6-5|15|TRBJ1-6|NA
TGTGCCCGAATTGGAGAGTCCTCCTATAATTCACCCCTCCACTTT
CARIGESSYNSPLHF
>NA|TRBV29-1|12|TRBJ2-7|NA
TGCAGCGTGAGAAGTAGCCCCTACGAGCAGTACTTC
CSVRSSPYEQYF
>NA|TRBV28|14|TRBJ1-4|NA
TGTGCCAGCAGTTACCTTACAGGTTATGAAAAACTGTTTTTT
CASSYLTGYEKLFF
>NA|TRBV3-1/TRBV3-2|13|TRBJ2-5|NA
TGTGCCAGCAGCCAAAAGGTGGGGGGGACCCAGTACTTC
CASSQKVGGTQYF
>NA|TRBV6-1|15|TRBJ2-7|TRBD1
TGTGCCAGCAGTGACGCAGGGACAGGGCCCTACGAGCAGTACTTC
CASSDAGTGPYEQYF